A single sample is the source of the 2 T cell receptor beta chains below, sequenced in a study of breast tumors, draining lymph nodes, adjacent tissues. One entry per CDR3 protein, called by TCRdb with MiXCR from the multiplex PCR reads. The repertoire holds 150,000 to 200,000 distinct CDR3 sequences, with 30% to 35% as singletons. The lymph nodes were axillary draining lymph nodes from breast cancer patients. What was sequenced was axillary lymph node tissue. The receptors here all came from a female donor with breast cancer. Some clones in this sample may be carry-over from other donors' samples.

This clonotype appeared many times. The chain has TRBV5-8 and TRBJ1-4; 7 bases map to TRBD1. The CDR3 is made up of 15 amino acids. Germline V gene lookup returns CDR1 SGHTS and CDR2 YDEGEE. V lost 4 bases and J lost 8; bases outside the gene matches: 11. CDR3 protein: CASSPGTVRGEKLFF. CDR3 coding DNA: TGTGCCAGCAGCCCCGGGACAGTGCGAGGGGAAAAACTGTTTTTT.

CDR3 bases: TGTGCCAGCAGCGTCACGGGGACTGAAGCTTTCTTT. Protein: CASSVTGTEAFF. V gene TRBV5-4 combines with J gene TRBJ1-1; D remains unclear. The ends were cut back, 4 bases at V and 5 bases at J, with 9 bases in the middle. The CDR3 sequence is 12 residues long. The germline V gene has CDR1 SGHNT and CDR2 YYREEE (reference sequence). Filled out from reference TRBV5-4 and TRBJ1-1, the complete variable domain reads ETGVTQSPTHLIKTRGQQVTLRCSSQSGHNTVSWYQQALGQGPQFIFQYYREEENGRGNFPPRFSGLQFPNYSSELNVNALELDDSALYLCASSVTGTEAFFGQGTRLTVV.